The 28 T cell receptor beta chains reported below all come from one sample, sequenced in a study of cytomegalovirus exposure and HLA in healthy donors. PCR involved 60 Vbeta and 13 Jbeta primers. The data were produced by immunoSEQ multiplex PCR, yet TCRdb's version contains in-frame clones alone and is incomplete. Of 100,000 to 150,000 clones in the sample, around 77% were seen once. Sequencing was performed on PBMCs. These TCRs come from a male donor in good health and CMV-seropositive.

This clone came up once. The chain is built from TRBV19 and TRBJ2-1; D is possibly TRBD2 (5 bases). This CDR3 is built from 16 residues. In germline, CDR1 is LNHDA, CDR2 SQIVND (reference sequence). The V end was cut by 5 bases, the J end by 0 bases, with 14 bases between. CDR3 protein: CASSERTVSSYNEQFF. For the CDR3, the DNA is TGTGCCAGTAGTGAACGGACTGTGAGCTCCTACAATGAGCAGTTCTTC. Full variable domain (remainder filled in from reference TRBV19 and TRBJ2-1): DGGITQSPKYLFRKEGQNVTLSCEQNLNHDAMYWYRQDPGQGLRLIYYSQIVNDFQKGDIAEGYSVSREKKESFPLTVTSAQKNPTAFYLCASSERTVSSYNEQFFGPGTRLTVL.

V gene TRBV14 combines with J gene TRBJ2-5; the match to TRBD2 covers 9 bases. The better agreement between TRBJ2-7 and the DNA end casts doubt on the J call. The length of the CDR3 is 15 residues. The germline gives CDR1 SGHDN, CDR2 FVKESK. DNA of the CDR3: TGTGCCAGCAGCCAGCTAGCGGGGTTCTCCTACGAGCAGTACTTC. It specifies CASSQLAGFSYEQYF.

The rearrangement joins TRBV29-1 to TRBJ2-2; D may be TRBD1 (5 bases). The CDR3 contains 12 residues. V shed 7 bases and J shed 1 base, with 7 bases lying between them. CDR1 SQVTM and CDR2 ANQGSEA come from the germline V gene. CDR3 in amino acids: CSADRNTGELFF. For the CDR3, the DNA is TGCAGCGCAGACAGGAACACCGGGGAGCTGTTTTTT.

This clone was seen once. The junction shows a germline mismatch at one end, possibly a read error. The rearrangement links TRBV4-1 to TRBJ2-6; D perhaps matches TRBD1 (5 bases). Germline V CDR1 and CDR2: MGHRA, YSYEKL. The CDR3 contains 16 residues. The CDR3 spells CASSQDPGSGANGLTF. The CDR3 DNA reads TGCGCCAGCAGCCAAGATCCAGGGTCTGGGGCCAACGGCCTGACTTTC.

V is TRBV27 and J is TRBJ1-5, with D maybe TRBD1 (5 bases). From germline, CDR1 is MNHEY and CDR2 SMNVEV (reference sequence). The CDR3 sequence is 14 residues long. The germline V and J ends were trimmed by 5 bases and 0 bases, with 8 bases remaining between them. The CDR3 DNA reads TGTGCCAGCAGTCACGACAGTAGCAATCAGCCCCAGCATTTT. It translates to CASSHDSSNQPQHF.

The rearrangement uses TRBV21-1 and TRBJ2-1; the listed D gene, TRBD2, was not tested against the DNA. TRBV21-1 is a pseudogene. This CDR3 spans 18 amino acids. CDR3 sequence: CASSNPPRTSGGAYEQFF. CDR3 bases: TGTGCCAGCAGCAATCCCCCCAGGACTAGCGGGGGGGCTTATGAGCAGTTCTTC.

V usage is TRBV6-5 and J usage is TRBJ2-7, with 9 bases matching TRBD2. This CDR3 has 14 amino acids. J was trimmed by 7 bases and V by 4 bases; bases with no gene match: 8. Looked up from germline, CDR1 is MNHEY and CDR2 is SVGAGI. The CDR3 sequence: CASSFGLAIGEQYF. In nucleotides, the CDR3 is TGTGCCAGCAGTTTCGGACTAGCGATAGGTGAGCAGTACTTC.

Remarks on this clone: One end of the junction fails to match germline, which may point to a read error. This chain uses TRBV7-9 with TRBJ1-6; 11 bases fit TRBD1. The germline gives CDR1 SEHNR, CDR2 FQNEAQ (reference sequence). The length of the CDR3 is 16 residues. Here the CDR3 reads CSSSSGQGARNSPLHF. The CDR3 nucleotides read TGTTCCAGCAGCTCAGGACAGGGGGCTCGTAATTCACCCCTCCACTTT.

Concerning this clone itself: The sample holds other DNA sequences that translate to the same CDR3. The genes are TRBV18 and TRBJ1-3; tentatively, D is TRBD1 (6 bases). Germline lookup yields CDR1 KGHSH and CDR2 LQKENI. CDR3 length equals 14 residues. Trimming took off 5 bases at V and 4 bases at J, with 12 bases between the two ends. CDR3 DNA: TGTGCCAGCTCATCAACAGGGACAGGAAACACCATATATTTT. Its translation is CASSSTGTGNTIYF.

This clone was detected once. V and J are TRBV2 and TRBJ1-5; D call uncertain. The CDR3 has 13 residues. V was cut by 8 bases and J by 4 bases, with 12 bases left in between. Germline V gene sequence: CDR1 SNHLY, CDR2 FYNNEI. This CDR3 reads CASGQVGNQPQHF. CDR3 DNA: TGTGCCAGCGGGCAGGTCGGTAATCAGCCCCAGCATTTT.

The rearrangement links TRBV19 to TRBJ1-6; 7 positions agree with TRBD1. The CDR3 extends over 16 amino acids. Germline values: CDR1 LNHDA, CDR2 SQIVND (reference sequence). With 6 bases clipped from V and 5 bases from J, the junction kept 10 bases outside the gene matches. CDR3 nucleotides: TGTGCCAGTAGCGAACAGGTGGGACAGAATAATTCACCCCTCCACTTT. It specifies CASSEQVGQNNSPLHF. Full variable domain (outside the CDR3, taken from reference TRBV19 and TRBJ1-6): DGGITQSPKYLFRKEGQNVTLSCEQNLNHDAMYWYRQDPGQGLRLIYYSQIVNDFQKGDIAEGYSVSREKKESFPLTVTSAQKNPTAFYLCASSEQVGQNNSPLHFGNGTRLTVT.

As regards this clone: At one boundary the junction diverges from the germline segment, which might be a read error. The chain couples TRBV7-9 to TRBJ2-1; TRBD1 agrees at 9 bases. This CDR3 comprises 18 residues. Germline CDR1 and CDR2: SEHNR and FQNEAQ (reference sequence). CDR3 sequence: CSSSSPGQGASTMDEQFF. Written as DNA, the CDR3 is TGTTCCAGCAGCTCCCCGGGACAGGGAGCTTCAACAATGGATGAGCAGTTCTTC. Complete variable domain (other parts from reference TRBV7-9 and TRBJ2-1): DTGVSQNPRHKITKRGQNVTFRCDPISEHNRLYWYRQTLGQGPEFLTYFQNEAQLEKSRLLSDRFSAERPKGSFSTLEIQRTEQGDSAMYLCSSSSPGQGASTMDEQFFGPGTRLTVL.

The sample holds a few counts of this clone. The rearrangement joins TRBV28 to TRBJ1-2; possibly TRBD1 for D (5 bases). CDR3 length equals 12 residues. V gave up 6 bases and J gave up 4 bases, with 9 bases separating them. The germline gives CDR1 MDHEN, CDR2 SYDVKM. The CDR3 nucleotides read TGTGCCAGCAGCTACGACAGCTATGGCTACACCTTC. Its translation is CASSYDSYGYTF.

The V and J genes are TRBV5-4 and TRBJ2-3; tentative D call: TRBD2 (7 bases). V lost 4 bases and J lost 2, with 17 bases in between. The CDR3 is 16 amino acids. Germline CDR1 is SGHNT and CDR2 is YYREEE (reference sequence). The CDR3 DNA reads as TGTGCCAGCAGCCCCCCCTGGGGGGGGGCCACAGATACGCAGTATTTT. The encoded protein is CASSPPWGGATDTQYF.

The chain employs TRBV5-8 and TRBJ2-1, with 9 bases matching TRBD2. The CDR3 runs 15 residues. Trimming at V came to 3 bases and at J to 3 bases, leaving 4 bases not matched to a gene. CDR1 and CDR2 from the germline V gene are SGHTS and YDEGEE. The CDR3 reads CASSSRLADYNEQFF. The CDR3 nucleotides are TGTGCCAGCAGCTCCCGACTAGCGGACTACAATGAGCAGTTCTTC. Based on the CDR3 plus reference TRBV5-8 and TRBJ2-1, the full variable domain is EAGVTQSPTHLIKTRGQQATLRCSPISGHTSVYWYQQALGLGLQFLLWYDEGEERNRGNFPPRFSGRQFPNYSSELNVNALELEDSALYLCASSSRLADYNEQFFGPGTRLTVL.

For this clone: One end of the junction is discordant with germline, which a read error may explain. The rearrangement links TRBV7-9 to TRBJ1-3, with unresolved D. CDR3 length: 14 residues. Germline V CDR1 and CDR2: SEHNR, FQNEAQ (reference sequence). CDR3 sequence: CSSSFQRQSNTIYF. Here the CDR3 DNA reads TGTTCCAGCAGCTTCCAGAGGCAAAGCAACACCATATATTTT.

The chain couples TRBV5-1 to TRBJ2-2; a weak D match, TRBD2 (5 bases). V lost 4 bases, J lost 0 bases, and 13 bases lay in between. CDR1 is SGHRS, CDR2 YFSETQ, per germline. The CDR3 has 16 amino acids. CDR3 sequence (DNA): TGCGCCAGCAGCCCCAGAGGGTGGTCGAACACCGGGGAGCTGTTTTTT. Amino acid sequence: CASSPRGWSNTGELFF.

This rearrangement joins TRBV5-4 to TRBJ2-1; the match to TRBD2 covers 8 bases. J gave up 3 bases and V 4 bases, and 9 bases lay outside the gene matches. Germline CDR1 SGHNT, CDR2 YYREEE (reference sequence). This CDR3 contains 16 residues. CDR3 amino acids: CASSISASGGYNEQFF. For the CDR3, the DNA is TGTGCCAGCAGCATTTCAGCGAGCGGGGGCTACAATGAGCAGTTCTTC.

The genes are TRBV9 and TRBJ2-1; D is unclear. Germline-derived CDR1 and CDR2 are SGDLS and YYNGEE. This CDR3 has 13 amino acids. V was pared by 5 bases and J by 2 bases, with 8 bases between. This chain's CDR3 is CASSPGTYNEQFF. The CDR3 DNA sequence: TGTGCCAGCAGTCCAGGAACCTACAATGAGCAGTTCTTC.

The chain uses TRBV4-2 and TRBJ1-1; 11 bases are shared with TRBD1. CDR3 length equals 14 residues. CDR1 and CDR2 from the germline V gene are LGHNA and YNFKEQ. V gave up 5 bases and J gave up 3 bases; unmatched junction bases: 2. The CDR3 DNA is TGTGCCAGCAGCTCGGGACAGGGGGACACTGAAGCTTTCTTT. Its protein is CASSSGQGDTEAFF.

The rearrangement joins TRBV27 to TRBJ2-1; the match to TRBD2 covers 14 bases. Germline V gene data show CDR1 as MNHEY and CDR2 as SMNVEV (reference sequence). This CDR3 has 15 amino acids. The V and J ends lost 8 bases and 12 bases, in that order; junction bases with no gene match: 12. The CDR3 sequence: CASLPTGLAGVGQFF. In nucleotides, the CDR3 is TGTGCCAGCCTTCCCACGGGACTAGCGGGAGTCGGGCAGTTCTTC.

The chain has TRBV28 and TRBJ1-5, with TRBD1 as a possible D gene (5 bases). There are 13 residues in the CDR3. Germline assignment: CDR1 MDHEN and CDR2 SYDVKM. V gave up 7 bases and J gave up 5 bases, with 12 bases separating them. CDR3 sequence (DNA): TGTGCCAGCATGGCCAGGGTAGATCAGCCCCAGCATTTT. Its translation: CASMARVDQPQHF.

This clone has just a few counts. For the CDR3, the DNA is TGCGCCAGCAGCTCCAGGGGTAGCACAGATACGCAGTATTTT. This translates into CASSSRGSTDTQYF. The chain is built from TRBV5-1 and TRBJ2-3, with D perhaps TRBD1 (6 bases). Per germline, CDR1 SGHRS and CDR2 YFSETQ. The CDR3 runs to 14 residues. V shed 3 bases and J shed 0 bases, with 8 bases lying between them.

The rearrangement links TRBV7-9 to TRBJ1-2; D uncertain. Germline-derived CDR1 and CDR2 are SEHNR and FQNEAQ (reference sequence). The CDR3 covers 13 residues. The ends were cut back, 1 base at V and 8 bases at J, with 11 bases in the middle. The CDR3 nucleotides read TGTGCCAGCAGCTTAGTTGAGACAAGCGGCTACACCTTC. The encoded protein is CASSLVETSGYTF.

The chain recombines TRBV6-5 with TRBJ1-5; 7 bases align to TRBD1. The germline V gene has CDR1 MNHEY and CDR2 SVGAGI. This CDR3 is 15 amino acids long. V trimming: 8 bases; J trimming: 0 bases; junction bases outside the gene matches: 7. In DNA, the CDR3 is TGTGCCAGCCGGTTAAAGGGGGCTAGCAATCAGCCCCAGCATTTT. It translates to CASRLKGASNQPQHF.

This clone was seen a handful of times. The rearrangement joins TRBV4-2 to TRBJ2-2; tentative D call: TRBD2 (6 bases). CDR3 length: 16 residues. Germline V gene sequence: CDR1 LGHNA, CDR2 YNFKEQ. The V gene lost 1 base and the J gene lost 1 base, with 10 bases spanning the gap. The CDR3 DNA follows: TGTGCCAGCAGCCAAGGAGTGGGGGGGAACACCGGGGAGCTGTTTTTT. Translation: CASSQGVGGNTGELFF.

The rearrangement uses TRBV2 and TRBJ1-2, with a weak D call TRBD1 (5 bases). The length of the CDR3 is 13 residues. The V gene's germline CDR1 is SNHLY and CDR2 FYNNEI. Trimming removed 6 bases at V and 3 bases at J, with 11 bases between. Here the CDR3 DNA reads TGTGCCAGCAGCGCACAGGCTTACTATGGCTACACCTTC. Amino acids: CASSAQAYYGYTF.

V is TRBV7-9 and J is TRBJ2-1; D not certain. This CDR3 region has 15 residues. V lost 2 bases and J 5 bases, leaving 13 bases between the germline ends. Looked up from germline, CDR1 is SEHNR and CDR2 is FQNEAQ (reference sequence). As DNA, the CDR3 is TGTGCCAGCAGCTTAAACTTCTTTAGAGACAATGAGCAGTTCTTC. Translated, it gives CASSLNFFRDNEQFF.